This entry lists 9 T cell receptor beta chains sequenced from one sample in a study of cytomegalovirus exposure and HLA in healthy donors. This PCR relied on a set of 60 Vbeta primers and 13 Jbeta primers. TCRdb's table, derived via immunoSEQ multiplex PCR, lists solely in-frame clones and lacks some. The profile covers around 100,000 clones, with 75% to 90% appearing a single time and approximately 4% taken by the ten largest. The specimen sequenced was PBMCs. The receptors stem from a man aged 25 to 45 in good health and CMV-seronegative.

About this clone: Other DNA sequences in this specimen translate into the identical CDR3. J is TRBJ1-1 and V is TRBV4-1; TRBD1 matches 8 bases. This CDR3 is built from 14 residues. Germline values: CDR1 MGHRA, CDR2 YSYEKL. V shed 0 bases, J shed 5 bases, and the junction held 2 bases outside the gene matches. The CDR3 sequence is CASSQDRGRTEAFF. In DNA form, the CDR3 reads TGCGCCAGCAGCCAAGACAGGGGGCGGACTGAAGCTTTCTTT.

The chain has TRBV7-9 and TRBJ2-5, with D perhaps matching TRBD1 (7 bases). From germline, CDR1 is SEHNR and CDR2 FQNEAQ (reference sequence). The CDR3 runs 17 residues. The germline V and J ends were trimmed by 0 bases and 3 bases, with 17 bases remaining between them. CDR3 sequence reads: CASSLAVAGQSKETQYF. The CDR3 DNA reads TGTGCCAGCAGCTTAGCCGTGGCGGGACAGTCAAAAGAGACCCAGTACTTC.

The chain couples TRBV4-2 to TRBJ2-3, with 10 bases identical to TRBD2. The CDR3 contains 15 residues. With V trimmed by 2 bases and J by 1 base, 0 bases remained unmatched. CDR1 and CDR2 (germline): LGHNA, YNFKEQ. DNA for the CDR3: TGTGCCAGCAGCCAAACTAGCGGGGGCACAGATACGCAGTATTTT. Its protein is CASSQTSGGTDTQYF.

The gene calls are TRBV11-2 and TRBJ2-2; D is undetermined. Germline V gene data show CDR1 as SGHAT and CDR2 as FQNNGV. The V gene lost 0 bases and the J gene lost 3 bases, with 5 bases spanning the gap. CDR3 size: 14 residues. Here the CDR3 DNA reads TGTGCCAGCAGCTTAGAGGAGTACACCGGGGAGCTGTTTTTT. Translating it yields CASSLEEYTGELFF.

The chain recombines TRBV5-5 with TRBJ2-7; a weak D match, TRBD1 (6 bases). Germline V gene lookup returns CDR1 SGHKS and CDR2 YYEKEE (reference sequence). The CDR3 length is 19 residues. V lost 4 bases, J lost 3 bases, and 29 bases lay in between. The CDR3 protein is CASSRDQFGTRQTNYEQYF. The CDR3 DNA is TGTGCCAGCAGCCGAGATCAATTCGGGACACGTCAGACCAACTACGAGCAGTACTTC.

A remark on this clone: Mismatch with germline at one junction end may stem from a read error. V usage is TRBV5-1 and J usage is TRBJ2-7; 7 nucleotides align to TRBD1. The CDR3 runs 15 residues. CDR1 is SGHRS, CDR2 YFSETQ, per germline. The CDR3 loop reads CASRLGQYRDYEQYF. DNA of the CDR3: TGCGCCAGCAGATTGGGACAGTATAGGGACTACGAGCAGTACTTC.

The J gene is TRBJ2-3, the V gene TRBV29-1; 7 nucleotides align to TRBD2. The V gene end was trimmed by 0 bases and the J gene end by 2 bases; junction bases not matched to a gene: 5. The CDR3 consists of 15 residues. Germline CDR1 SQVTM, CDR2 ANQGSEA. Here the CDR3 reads CSVEDRGGDTDTQYF. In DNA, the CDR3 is TGCAGCGTTGAAGATCGCGGGGGTGACACAGATACGCAGTATTTT.

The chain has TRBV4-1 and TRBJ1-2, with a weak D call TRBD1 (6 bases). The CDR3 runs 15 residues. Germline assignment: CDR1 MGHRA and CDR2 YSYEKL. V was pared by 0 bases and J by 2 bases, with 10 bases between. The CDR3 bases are TGCGCCAGCAGCCAAGATCCCGGGACAAACTATGGCTACACCTTC. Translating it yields CASSQDPGTNYGYTF.

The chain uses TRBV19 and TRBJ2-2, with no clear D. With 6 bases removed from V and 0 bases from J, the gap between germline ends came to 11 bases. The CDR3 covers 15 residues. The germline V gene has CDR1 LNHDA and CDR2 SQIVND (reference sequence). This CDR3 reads CASSSGSSNTGELFF. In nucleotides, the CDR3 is TGTGCCAGTAGCTCAGGATCCTCGAACACCGGGGAGCTGTTTTTT.